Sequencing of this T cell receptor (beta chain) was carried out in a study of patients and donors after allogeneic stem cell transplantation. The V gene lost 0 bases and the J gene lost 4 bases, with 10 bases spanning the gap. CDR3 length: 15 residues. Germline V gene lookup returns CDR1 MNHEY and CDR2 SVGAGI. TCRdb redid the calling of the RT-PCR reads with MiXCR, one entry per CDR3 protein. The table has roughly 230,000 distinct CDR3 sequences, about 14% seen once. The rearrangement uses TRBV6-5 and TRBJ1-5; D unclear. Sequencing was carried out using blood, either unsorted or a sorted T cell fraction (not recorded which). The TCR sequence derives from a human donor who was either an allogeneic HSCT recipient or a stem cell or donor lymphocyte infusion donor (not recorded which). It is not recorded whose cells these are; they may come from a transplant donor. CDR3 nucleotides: TGTGCCAGCAGTTACTCTTGGGGTGAGAATCAGCCCCAGCATTTT. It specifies CASSYSWGENQPQHF.